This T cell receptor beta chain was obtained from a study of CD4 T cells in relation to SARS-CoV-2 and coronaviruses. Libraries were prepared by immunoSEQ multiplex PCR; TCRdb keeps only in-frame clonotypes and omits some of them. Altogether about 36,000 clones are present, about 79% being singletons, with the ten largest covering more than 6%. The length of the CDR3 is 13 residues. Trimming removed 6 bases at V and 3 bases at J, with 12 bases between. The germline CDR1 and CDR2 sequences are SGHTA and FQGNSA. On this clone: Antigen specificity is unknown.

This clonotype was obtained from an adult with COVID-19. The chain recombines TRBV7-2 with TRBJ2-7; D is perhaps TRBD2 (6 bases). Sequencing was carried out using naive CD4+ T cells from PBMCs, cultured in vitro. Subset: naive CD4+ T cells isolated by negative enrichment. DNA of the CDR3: TGTGCCAGCAGGCGGGACTCCGTCTACGAGCAGTACTTC. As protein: CASRRDSVYEQYF.